These 25 T cell receptor beta chains were all obtained from the same sample, sequenced in a study of blood T cells in healthy people across ages. A second PCR, run for about 7 to 11 cycles, used a sample-barcoded 5' primer plus a J-beta primer mix. Via MiXCR, TCRdb re-called the 5' RACE reads, giving one row per CDR3 protein. Seen here are 1.5 million or so distinct CDR3 sequences, approximately 39% observed once, and the top ten hold around 4%. The sample consisted of blood. All receptors come from a woman between 18 and 29 years old in good health.

As to this clonotype: Its ends do not fully match the called genes, so a read error is possible. V usage is TRBV6-5 and J usage is TRBJ2-3; 9 bases match TRBD1. Germline CDR1 and CDR2: MNHEY and SVGAGI. This CDR3 has 16 residues. The DNA for the CDR3 is TGTGCCAGCAGTAACTCCGGGACAGGGACCACAGATACGCAGTATTTT. It yields the protein CASSNSGTGTTDTQYF.

In this sample, this clonotype turned up a few times. This chain connects TRBV12-3 or TRBV12-4 to TRBJ1-4; 7 nucleotides line up with TRBD1. This CDR3 is built from 15 residues. Germline trimming cut 6 bases from V and 5 bases from J; bases unmatched to any gene: 9. In nucleotides, the CDR3 is TGTGCCAGCAGGTCGACAGGGCAAGCGAATGAAAAACTGTTTTTT. This gives the protein CASRSTGQANEKLFF.

Only a few counts were recorded for this clonotype. The CDR3 region has the DNA TGTGCCACCAGCAGAGACATCGAAGGCATTCAGTACTTC. Translation: CATSRDIEGIQYF. The chain couples TRBV15 to TRBJ2-4; D is uncertain. Trimming pared 0 bases from V and 9 bases from J, leaving 9 bases between. The CDR3 loop spans 13 amino acids. Germline V gene sequence: CDR1 LNHNV, CDR2 YYDKDF (reference sequence).

The rearrangement joins TRBV20-1 to TRBJ2-7; D might be TRBD2 (7 bases). This CDR3 is built from 14 residues. The V gene lost 2 bases and the J gene lost 1 base, with 12 bases spanning the gap. Germline V gene lookup returns CDR1 DFQATT and CDR2 SNEGSKA (reference sequence). The CDR3 loop reads CSARRGARSYEQYF. The CDR3 DNA reads TGCAGTGCTAGACGGGGGGCCAGATCCTACGAGCAGTACTTC.

This chain links TRBV5-6 with TRBJ1-2; tentatively, D is TRBD1 (6 bases). CDR1 and CDR2 from the germline V gene are SGHDT and YYEEEE. Between the trimmed V and J ends, which lost 2 bases and 6 bases, there was a span of 11 bases. The CDR3 totals 13 residues. The CDR3: CASSFVGANGYTF. CDR3 in DNA: TGTGCCAGCAGCTTTGTGGGGGCGAATGGCTACACCTTC.

The chain links TRBV25-1 to TRBJ2-2; 7 nucleotides match TRBD1. Trimming removed 3 bases from V and 3 bases from J; junction bases left unmatched: 10. Germline V gives CDR1 MGHDK, CDR2 SYGVNS. The CDR3 is 17 residues long. This CDR3 reads CASSDTRTGPYTGELFF. CDR3 DNA sequence: TGTGCCAGCAGTGATACCCGGACAGGCCCTTACACCGGGGAGCTGTTTTTT.

The chain uses TRBV5-8 and TRBJ1-5; D is possibly TRBD1 (5 bases). The germline V and J ends were trimmed by 1 base and 6 bases, with 14 bases remaining between them. Germline V gene data show CDR1 as SGHTS and CDR2 as YDEGEE. The CDR3 sequence is 15 residues long. The CDR3 DNA follows: TGTGCCAGCAGCTTGCTGGTCGAGGGGCCTCAGCCCCAGCATTTT. It specifies CASSLLVEGPQPQHF.

V is TRBV14 and J is TRBJ1-2; the D gene is possibly TRBD1 (5 bases). The CDR3 spans 12 residues. The germline CDR1 and CDR2 sequences are SGHDN and FVKESK. The V end was cut by 4 bases, the J end by 8 bases, with 11 bases between. The CDR3 coding sequence is TGTGCCAGCAGCCGATGGGGGGACGGCTACACCTTC. It yields the protein CASSRWGDGYTF.

The chain recombines TRBV28 with TRBJ2-7, with TRBD2 matching over 8 bases. The CDR3 is 18 residues long. J was trimmed by 2 bases and V by 4 bases; bases with no gene match: 16. Germline loops: CDR1 MDHEN, CDR2 SYDVKM. CDR3 DNA sequence: TGTGCCAGCAGTTGGGACGGACGGAGGGGACTAGGAACCTACGAGCAGTACTTC. Protein sequence: CASSWDGRRGLGTYEQYF.

This clonotype showed up many times. The chain combines TRBV10-3 with TRBJ2-3; TRBD2 agrees at 13 bases. Germline CDR1 reads ENHRY; CDR2 reads SYGVKD. The CDR3 length is 18 residues. The V segment lost 5 bases and the J segment 0 bases; nucleotides outside the gene matches: 8. CDR3 DNA: TGTGCCATCAGTCTCGGACTAGCGGGGGATTCTAGCACAGATACGCAGTATTTT. It specifies CAISLGLAGDSSTDTQYF.

CDR3 bases: TGCAGCGTTGAAGGACAGGCCAATCAGCCCCAGCATTTT. Amino acids: CSVEGQANQPQHF. This chain links TRBV29-1 with TRBJ1-5; D possibly corresponds to TRBD1 (6 bases). The V end was cut by 1 base, the J end by 3 bases, with 7 bases between. This CDR3 has 13 amino acids. Germline assignment: CDR1 SQVTM and CDR2 ANQGSEA.

The chain couples TRBV5-5 to TRBJ1-5, with 9 bases matching TRBD1. With V trimmed by 4 bases and J by 6 bases, 8 bases remained unmatched. The CDR3 has 15 amino acids. The germline gives CDR1 SGHKS, CDR2 YYEKEE (reference sequence). The CDR3 spells CASSARQGVIQPQHF. CDR3 coding DNA: TGTGCCAGCAGCGCCAGACAGGGGGTGATTCAGCCCCAGCATTTT.

The chain recombines TRBV29-1 with TRBJ2-7; 7 bases fit TRBD2. This CDR3 spans 12 amino acids. CDR1 is SQVTM, CDR2 ANQGSEA, per germline. J was trimmed by 2 bases and V by 5 bases; bases with no gene match: 3. For the CDR3, the DNA is TGCAGCGTTCTAGCGGACACCTACGAGCAGTACTTC. This encodes CSVLADTYEQYF.

At least ten counts were recorded for this clonotype. The V gene is TRBV12-3 or TRBV12-4, the J gene TRBJ2-3; D unclear. The CDR3 is 17 amino acids. Trimming removed 6 bases at V and 1 base at J, with 20 bases between. The DNA of the CDR3 is TGTGCCAGCAGCTTATTTAGCCGATTGTTAGGCACAGATACGCAGTATTTT. It codes for CASSLFSRLLGTDTQYF.

The V and J genes are TRBV7-2 and TRBJ1-2; 7 nucleotides agree with TRBD1. This CDR3 is 14 amino acids long. V was clipped by 5 bases and J by 5 bases; unmatched bases: 8. The germline gives CDR1 SGHTA, CDR2 FQGNSA. CDR3 bases: TGTGCCAGCAGCACGCGGGACAGTGATTATGGCTACACCTTC. Amino acid sequence: CASSTRDSDYGYTF. The full variable domain, its missing parts supplied by reference TRBV7-2 and TRBJ1-2, is GAGVSQSPSNKVTEKGKDVELRCDPISGHTALYWYRQSLGQGLEFLIYFQGNSAPDKSGLPSDRFSAERTGGSVSTLTIQRTQQEDSAVYLCASSTRDSDYGYTFGSGTRLTVV.

V is TRBV3-1 and J is TRBJ1-1, with D possibly being TRBD1 (6 bases). Trimming pared 4 bases from V and 1 base from J, leaving 16 bases between. The CDR3 length is 16 residues. Germline lookup yields CDR1 LGHDT and CDR2 YNNKEL (reference sequence). The CDR3 reads CASSLLGTRRNTEAFF. CDR3 nucleotide sequence: TGTGCCAGCAGCCTTCTCGGGACAAGGCGGAACACTGAAGCTTTCTTT.

This rearrangement joins TRBV4-3 to TRBJ2-2; TRBD2 matches at 8 bases. CDR1 LGHNA and CDR2 YSLEER come from the germline V gene. The CDR3 loop spans 15 amino acids. The ends lost 3 bases at V and 6 bases at J; junction bases unmatched: 6. CDR3 sequence: CASSHSGKGAGELFF. The CDR3 nucleotides are TGCGCCAGCAGCCATAGCGGGAAAGGGGCCGGGGAGCTGTTTTTT.

This clonotype has only one observation. The chain carries TRBV6-2 or TRBV6-3 and TRBJ2-1; D is ambiguous. Judging by the DNA end, TRBJ2-7 fits better; the J call may be wrong. CDR3 length: 13 residues. Germline V gene data show CDR1 as MNHEY and CDR2 as SVGEGT. The DNA for the CDR3 is TGTGCCAGCAGATCAACAGCCTACAATGAGCAGTACTTC. Protein product: CASRSTAYNEQYF.

The chain joins TRBV6-2 or TRBV6-3 to TRBJ2-5; 9 bases align to TRBD2. This CDR3 spans 19 amino acids. After removal of 4 bases from V and 5 bases from J, the junction contained 20 bases not matched to a gene. Germline loops: CDR1 MNHEY, CDR2 SVGEGT. The DNA of the CDR3 is TGTGCCAGCAGTTGCTCGATTAGCGGGGGCAGGAGTTCGAAGGAGACCCAGTACTTC. As protein: CASSCSISGGRSSKETQYF.

The chain combines TRBV9 with TRBJ2-5; the D call may be TRBD1 or TRBD2 (6 bases each). Germline CDR1 SGDLS, CDR2 YYNGEE. Trimming stripped 2 bases from V and 2 bases from J, with 19 bases between. The CDR3 extends over 17 amino acids. CDR3 loop: CASSVPTRGPYQETQYF. The CDR3 region has the DNA TGTGCCAGCAGCGTCCCCACCCGGGGGCCTTATCAAGAGACCCAGTACTTC.

This sequence joins TRBV15 and TRBJ2-1; D not certain. V lost 0 bases to trimming and J lost 9 bases, with 12 bases between them. Per the germline V gene, CDR1 is LNHNV and CDR2 is YYDKDF (reference sequence). CDR3 size: 14 residues. CDR3 DNA sequence: TGTGCCACCAGCAGAGATGTCGGCTTTGCTGAGCAGTTCTTC. Its protein product is CATSRDVGFAEQFF.

With respect to this clonotype: One end of the junction is discordant with germline, which a read error may explain. The chain carries TRBV13 and TRBJ2-5; possibly TRBD2 for D (6 bases). The CDR3 is 13 amino acids. Germline CDR1 reads PRHDT; CDR2 reads FYEKMQ (reference sequence). The CDR3 nucleotides are TGTGCCAGCGGCTTAGCCCGGGAGAGTGAGCAGTACTTC. This gives the protein CASGLARESEQYF. The full variable domain, rest sourced from reference TRBV13 and TRBJ2-5, is AAGVIQSPRHLIKEKRETATLKCYPIPRHDTVYWYQQGPGQDPQFLISFYEKMQSDKGSIPDRFSAQQFSDYHSELNMSSLELGDSALYFCASGLARESEQYFGPGTRLLVL.

This chain links TRBV4-1 with TRBJ2-4; TRBD1 matches 7 bases. The junction had 4 bases not matched to a gene; V was cut back by 4 bases and J by 4 bases. This CDR3 is built from 14 residues. Germline CDR1 MGHRA, CDR2 YSYEKL. Written as DNA, the CDR3 is TGCGCCAGCAGCCTCCCGGGACAGAAAAACATTCAGTACTTC. Its protein product is CASSLPGQKNIQYF.

The chain recombines TRBV6-1 with TRBJ1-1, with 9 nucleotides matching TRBD1. Losses at the gene ends were 7 bases for V and 7 bases for J; bases not matched to a gene: 16. This CDR3 is 16 amino acids long. Per the germline V gene, CDR1 is MNHNS and CDR2 is SASEGT. The CDR3 sequence: CASIPGGHRGQVEAFF. CDR3 sequence (DNA): TGTGCCAGCATCCCGGGAGGGCACAGGGGGCAAGTTGAAGCTTTCTTT.

The rearrangement uses TRBV24-1 and TRBJ2-1; 8 positions match TRBD1. J lost 4 bases, V lost 6 bases, and 4 bases had no gene match. The CDR3 runs 14 residues. Per germline, CDR1 KGHDR and CDR2 SFDVKD. The chain's CDR3 is CATSPGGLYNEQFF. CDR3 coding DNA: TGTGCCACCAGTCCAGGGGGCTTGTACAATGAGCAGTTCTTC.